The T cell receptor beta chain under discussion was sequenced for a study of human T cells and chemical hapten exposure. TCRdb independently ran MiXCR on the RACE reads; one entry per CDR3 protein. The table records about 190,000 distinct CDR3 sequences, roughly a quarter of them present only once. Germline V gene sequence: CDR1 SGHTA, CDR2 FQGNSA. The CDR3 has 17 residues. The V end was cut by 3 bases, the J end by 7 bases, with 21 bases between. As for time point: patch test 3, about 24 weeks after DPC sensitization. Treatment meaning: therapeutic diphenylcyclopropenone sensitization with weekly scalp DPC. Blood sampling occurred before each patch-test application.

The rearrangement joins TRBV7-2 to TRBJ1-4, with a possible D match to TRBD1 (5 bases). This receptor was taken from a woman in her 40s with alopecia areata. Some clones in this sample may be carry-over from other donors' samples. The sequencing used whole blood, collected in connection with sensitization to the hapten diphenylcyclopropenone (DPC). For the CDR3, the DNA is TGTGCCAGCAGCTTCACTGCCCTGGGGGGAGTGGGTGAAAAACTGTTTTTT. Residues: CASSFTALGGVGEKLFF. Filled out from reference TRBV7-2 and TRBJ1-4, the complete variable domain reads GAGVSQSPSNKVTEKGKDVELRCDPISGHTALYWYRQSLGQGLEFLIYFQGNSAPDKSGLPSDRFSAERTGGSVSTLTIQRTQQEDSAVYLCASSFTALGGVGEKLFFGSGTQLSVL.